A single sample is the source of the 6 T cell receptor beta chains below, sequenced in a study of T cell changes during pregnancy in multiple sclerosis. Here immunoSEQ multiplex PCR was the method, and the copy in TCRdb shows in-frame clones only, minus some. The sample lists roughly 40,000 clones, approximately 92% occurring once. Sequenced material: peripheral blood, taken before pregnancy. The receptors come from a female donor with multiple sclerosis, enrolled in a pregnancy study.

This clone was recorded once. The rearrangement links TRBV5-5 to TRBJ2-3; 9 positions agree with TRBD2. The CDR3 covers 16 residues. Trimming removed 6 bases from V and 4 bases from J; junction bases left unmatched: 12. CDR1 and CDR2 from the germline V gene are SGHKS and YYEKEE (reference sequence). The chain's CDR3 is CASNPWGSGSADTQYF. For the CDR3, the DNA is TGTGCCAGCAACCCTTGGGGTAGCGGGAGTGCAGATACGCAGTATTTT. Full variable domain (rest looked up from reference TRBV5-5 and TRBJ2-3): DAGVTQSPTHLIKTRGQQVTLRCSPISGHKSVSWYQQVLGQGPQFIFQYYEKEERGRGNFPDRFSARQFPNYSSELNVNALLLGDSALYLCASNPWGSGSADTQYFGPGTRLTVL.

The chain is built from TRBV7-2 and TRBJ2-1; 13 nucleotides match TRBD2. CDR3 length: 17 amino acids. Germline CDR1 reads SGHTA; CDR2 reads FQGNSA. The ends lost 2 bases at V and 6 bases at J; junction bases unmatched: 7. CDR3 residues: CASSLTTSGRAGNEQFF. The CDR3 DNA is TGTGCCAGCAGCTTAACAACTAGCGGGAGGGCGGGCAATGAGCAGTTCTTC.

This clone was found once. The V call is TRBV19, the J call TRBJ2-3; TRBD1 aligns across 8 bases. This CDR3 has 15 residues. V lost 3 bases to trimming and J lost 0 bases; unmatched junction nucleotides: 2. The germline gives CDR1 LNHDA, CDR2 SQIVND (reference sequence). CDR3 bases: TGTGCCAGTAGTATTAACAGGGGGAGCACAGATACGCAGTATTTT. As protein: CASSINRGSTDTQYF.

The CDR3 sequence: CASSGSTGTGTQETQYF. The CDR3 DNA reads as TGCGCCAGCAGTGGGTCCACCGGGACAGGGACCCAAGAGACCCAGTACTTC. The chain recombines TRBV10-1 with TRBJ2-5; TRBD1 aligns across 9 bases. The junction had 10 bases not matched to a gene; V was cut back by 4 bases and J by 1 base. This CDR3 has 17 residues. Germline CDR1 is WNHNN and CDR2 is SYGVQD (reference sequence).

The chain couples TRBV4-1 to TRBJ2-2; 8 nucleotides match TRBD2. CDR3 length: 18 amino acids. The junction had 11 bases not matched to a gene; V was cut back by 4 bases and J by 1 base. The germline CDR1 and CDR2 sequences are MGHRA and YSYEKL. In DNA form, the CDR3 reads TGCGCCAGCAGCCCACGTCAAGTAGCGGGGCTGAACACCGGGGAGCTGTTTTTT. Translated: CASSPRQVAGLNTGELFF.

The rearrangement links TRBV4-2 to TRBJ2-1, with 8 bases that match TRBD2. This CDR3 region has 16 residues. V trimming: 0 bases; J trimming: 3 bases; junction bases outside the gene matches: 4. CDR1 LGHNA and CDR2 YNFKEQ come from the germline V gene. The CDR3 sequence is CASSQEGAGDYNEQFF. CDR3 nucleotide sequence: TGTGCCAGCAGCCAAGAGGGAGCGGGAGACTACAATGAGCAGTTCTTC.